The present entry profiles one TCR beta chain with its context. The source of the sample is a study of blood T cell repertoires in COVID-19. Study-level information: In each case, the material was cDNA or gDNA derived from T cells, B-cell-depleted T cells, or PBMCs.

The CDR3 is made up of 15 amino acids. Germline CDR1 is LNHDA and CDR2 is SQIVND (reference sequence). The trim removed 5 bases at V and 6 bases at J, leaving 6 bases unmatched. Methods used by the authors: Reference gene primer amplification gave nucleated cell count estimates. TCRdb's table, derived via immunoSEQ multiplex PCR, lists solely in-frame clones and lacks some. V, J and clone size reflect that table, while D and trimming were determined from the DNA. The table includes tens of thousands of clones, approximately 81% detected once. The sequence was obtained from a man older than 75 with acute or convalescent COVID-19. The chain employs TRBV19 and TRBJ1-6, with TRBD1 matching 8 bases. What was sequenced was peripheral blood. CDR3 bases: TGTGCCAGTAGTCCGACAGGGGAACCTAATTCACCCCTCCACTTT. It translates to CASSPTGEPNSPLHF.